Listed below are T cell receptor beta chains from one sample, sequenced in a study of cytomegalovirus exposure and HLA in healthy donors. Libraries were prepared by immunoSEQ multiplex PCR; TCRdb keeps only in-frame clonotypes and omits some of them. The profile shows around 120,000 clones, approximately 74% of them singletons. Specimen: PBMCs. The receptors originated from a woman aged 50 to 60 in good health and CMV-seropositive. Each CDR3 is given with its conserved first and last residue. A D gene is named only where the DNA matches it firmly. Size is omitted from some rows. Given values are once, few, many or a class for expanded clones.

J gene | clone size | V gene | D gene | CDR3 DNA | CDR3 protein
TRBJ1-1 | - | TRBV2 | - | TGTGCCAGCAGTGAAGACATGAACACTGAAGCTTTCTTT | CASSEDMNTEAFF
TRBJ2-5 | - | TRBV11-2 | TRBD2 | TGTGCCAGCAGCCAAGGGCTAGCGGGGAAAGAGACCCAGTACTTC | CASSQGLAGKETQYF
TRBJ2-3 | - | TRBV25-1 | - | TGTGCCAGCAGTGGTGGAGGGAACACAGATACGCAGTATTTT | CASSGGGNTDTQYF
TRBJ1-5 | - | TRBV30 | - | TGTGCCTGGAGTTCTAACAGGGTGAGATATAGCAATCAGCCCCAGCATTTT | CAWSSNRVRYSNQPQHF
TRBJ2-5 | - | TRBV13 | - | TGTGCCAGCAGTCGCGTCGATGGGGGGCGGGGGGAGACCCAGTACTTC | CASSRVDGGRGETQYF
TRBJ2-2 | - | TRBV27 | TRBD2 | TGTGCCAGCAGTTCATCGACTAGCGAGAACACCGGGGAGCTGTTTTTT | CASSSSTSENTGELFF
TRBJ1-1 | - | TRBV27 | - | TGTGCCAGCCGTAGCCTCTTGAACACTGAAGCTTTCTTT | CASRSLLNTEAFF
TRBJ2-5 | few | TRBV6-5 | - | TGTGCCAGCTACAGAGTTAAAGAGACCCAGTACTTC | CASYRVKETQYF
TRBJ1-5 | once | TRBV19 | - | TGTGCCAGTAGTATGACTGGTCAGCCCCAGCATTTT | CASSMTGQPQHF
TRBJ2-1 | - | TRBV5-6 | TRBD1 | TGTGCCAGCAGCTTGTCAGGGGGCCACTACAATGAGCAGTTCTTC | CASSLSGGHYNEQFF
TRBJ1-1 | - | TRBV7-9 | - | TGTGCCAGCAGCTTCAGACAGCTGAACACTGAAGCTTTCTTT | CASSFRQLNTEAFF
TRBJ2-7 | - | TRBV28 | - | TGTGCCAGCGAAGGGGGGGCACTTGCTAACTACGAGCAGTACTTC | CASEGGALANYEQYF
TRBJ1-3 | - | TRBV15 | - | TGTGCCACCGGAGAATCTGGAAACACCATATATTTT | CATGESGNTIYF
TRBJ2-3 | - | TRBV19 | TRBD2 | TGTGCCAGTAGTATGGAGCGGGGGGGCCTAACAGATACGCAGTATTTT | CASSMERGGLTDTQYF
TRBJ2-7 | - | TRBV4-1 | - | TGCGCCAGCAGCCAAGATTTTGGGGCCAGTAATGCCTACGAGCAGTACTTC | CASSQDFGASNAYEQYF
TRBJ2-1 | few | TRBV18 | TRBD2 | TGTGCCAGCTCATTCCGGACTAGCGCCTACAATGAGCAGTTCTTC | CASSFRTSAYNEQFF
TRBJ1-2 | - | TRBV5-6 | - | TGTGCCAGCAGCTTGGTGGCAGGTCAACAACACGCGGGCTACACCTTC | CASSLVAGQQHAGYTF
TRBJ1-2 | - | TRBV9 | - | TGTGCCAGCAGCGTAGTGCCGGGTATGAACTATGGCTACACCTTC | CASSVVPGMNYGYTF
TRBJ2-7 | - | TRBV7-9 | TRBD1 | TGTGCCAGCAAGTCAGGGGGCGGGTACGAGCAGTACTTC | CASKSGGGYEQYF
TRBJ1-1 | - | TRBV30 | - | TGTGCCTGGAGTGTAGGGGGCACTGAAGCTTTCTTT | CAWSVGGTEAFF
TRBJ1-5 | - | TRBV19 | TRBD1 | TGTGCCAGTAGCGTTATACAGGGGATTGGGGGCAATCAGCCCCAGCATTTT | CASSVIQGIGGNQPQHF
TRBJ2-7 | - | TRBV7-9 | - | TGTGCCAGCAGCCGAGCGGACGGTGCGTGGGAGCAGTACTTC | CASSRADGAWEQYF
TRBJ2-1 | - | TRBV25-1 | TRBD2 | TGTGCCAGCTTTCCCGGGACTAGCGGGAGTCAACGAGGCGGTGAGCAGTTCTTC | CASFPGTSGSQRGGEQFF
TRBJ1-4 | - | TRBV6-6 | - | TGTGCCAGCAGTTATGGGAGTTCCACTAATGAAAAACTGTTTTTT | CASSYGSSTNEKLFF
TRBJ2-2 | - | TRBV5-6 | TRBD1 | TGTGCCAGCAGCTCGTGGGACAGAGCCGCGAACACCGGGGAGCTGTTTTTT | CASSSWDRAANTGELFF
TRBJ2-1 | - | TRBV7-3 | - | TGTGCCAGCAGCCCTGGACTGGCCGCCAATGAGCAGTTCTTC | CASSPGLAANEQFF
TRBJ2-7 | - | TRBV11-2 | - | TGTGCCAGCAGCCTAATATGGACGGGGTCCTACGAGCAGTACTTC | CASSLIWTGSYEQYF
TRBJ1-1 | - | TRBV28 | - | TGTGCCAGCAGTTTAAGTGGAATCCGGGACACTGAAGCTTTCTTT | CASSLSGIRDTEAFF
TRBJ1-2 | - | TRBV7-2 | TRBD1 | TGTGCCACACCCGCAAGAGGACAGGGAGGCGATGGCTACACCTTC | CATPARGQGGDGYTF